The 9 T cell receptor beta chains reported below all come from one sample, sequenced in a study of vaccination effects on CD4 cells after COVID-19. No antigen is known for these receptors. Viral peptide pools were used in the ViraFEST assay to expand antigen-specific CD4+ T cells, and sequencing came afterward. It was after 10 days of culture that CD4+ T cells were isolated. Between March and December 2020, the person had a SARS-CoV-2 infection that PCR confirmed. Libraries were prepared by immunoSEQ multiplex PCR; TCRdb keeps only in-frame clonotypes and omits some of them. Of more than 20,000 clones detected, about 76% appear once; the ten largest clones hold 19%. Specimen: CD4+ T cells from PBMCs cultured with HCoV-NL63 spike peptides, collected before COVID-19 vaccination. These receptors came from a human donor who had a prior SARS-CoV-2 infection.

The chain recombines TRBV11-3 with TRBJ2-7; no clear D gene. Trimming left V 5 bases short and J 0 bases short, with 11 bases between. Germline-derived CDR1 and CDR2 are SGHNT and YENEEA. The CDR3 is 14 amino acids. For the CDR3, the DNA is TGTGCCAGCAGCCCCGTTGGCAGCTCCTACGAGCAGTACTTC. Amino acid sequence: CASSPVGSSYEQYF.

This clone was recorded a few times. This chain joins TRBV7-8 and TRBJ1-3; D gene uncertain. This CDR3 region has 14 residues. The ends were cut back, 5 bases at V and 0 bases at J, with 8 bases in the middle. Germline CDR1 and CDR2: SGHVS and FQNEAQ. CDR3 sequence reads: CASSPQSSGNTIYF. DNA for the CDR3: TGTGCCAGCAGCCCCCAGAGCTCTGGAAACACCATATATTTT.

This chain links TRBV27 with TRBJ1-5; D uncertain. Germline V CDR1 and CDR2: MNHEY, SMNVEV (reference sequence). The CDR3 consists of 13 residues. The ends were cut back, 9 bases at V and 8 bases at J, with 17 bases in the middle. CDR3 nucleotides: TGTGCCAGTGCCTTACGGAGATCGGAGCCCCAGCATTTT. Amino acid sequence: CASALRRSEPQHF.

This chain joins TRBV7-6 and TRBJ2-3; either TRBD1 or TRBD2 may fit D (5 bases each). The CDR3 contains 16 residues. V lost 1 base and J lost 6, with 17 bases in between. Germline lookup yields CDR1 SGHVS and CDR2 FNYEAQ. The CDR3 DNA reads TGTGCCAGCAGCTTAGGTACCGGGGCCACCCCGGATACGCAGTATTTT. It codes for CASSLGTGATPDTQYF.

The rearrangement uses TRBV27 and TRBJ2-7; 8 positions agree with TRBD2. The CDR3 is 14 amino acids. V lost 9 bases and J lost 1; bases outside the gene matches: 8. Germline CDR1 is MNHEY and CDR2 is SMNVEV (reference sequence). The CDR3 bases are TGTGCCAGTCGAAGCGGGAGCCGGTCCTACGAGCAGTACTTC. Residues: CASRSGSRSYEQYF.

The chain combines TRBV30 with TRBJ2-5, with D perhaps TRBD1 (6 bases). The germline V and J ends were trimmed by 5 bases and 2 bases, with 18 bases remaining between them. CDR1 is GTSNPN and CDR2 is SVGIG in the germline V gene (reference sequence). There are 15 residues in the CDR3. The CDR3 region is CAWGRSWGPQETQYF. CDR3 sequence (DNA): TGTGCCTGGGGGCGGTCGTGGGGGCCTCAAGAGACCCAGTACTTC. Based on the CDR3 plus reference TRBV30 and TRBJ2-5, the full variable domain is SQTIHQWPATLVQPVGSPLSLECTVEGTSNPNLYWYRQAAGRGLQLLFYSVGIGQISSEVPQNLSASRPQDRQFILSSKKLLLSDSGFYLCAWGRSWGPQETQYFGPGTRLLVL.

This rearrangement joins TRBV30 to TRBJ1-3; D unclear. In germline, CDR1 is GTSNPN, CDR2 SVGIG (reference sequence). The CDR3 length is 11 residues. CDR3 DNA sequence: TGTGGTCTAGGGAGTGGAAACACCATATATTTT. Its protein is CGLGSGNTIYF.

This clone occurred a few times. V and J are TRBV14 and TRBJ2-5; 7 bases are a match to TRBD2. The germline V gene encodes CDR1 SGHDN and CDR2 FVKESK. Trimming removed 4 bases from V and 5 bases from J; junction bases left unmatched: 7. CDR3 length equals 14 residues. The CDR3 bases are TGTGCCAGCAGCCGTTATGGGCGGGAGGAGACCCAGTACTTC. This gives the protein CASSRYGREETQYF.

This clone was counted once. The V gene is TRBV11-3, the J gene TRBJ1-3; no reliable D call. Trimming took 3 bases from V and 3 from J, leaving 15 bases between them. The germline V gene has CDR1 SGHNT and CDR2 YENEEA. CDR3 size: 16 residues. The CDR3 bases are TGTGCCAGCAGCTTTGGGTCCTCCGGACTTGGAAACACCATATATTTT. As protein: CASSFGSSGLGNTIYF. Drawing the rest from reference TRBV11-3 and TRBJ1-3, the complete variable domain is EAGVVQSPRYKIIEKKQPVAFWCNPISGHNTLYWYLQNLGQGPELLIRYENEEAVDDSQLPKDRFSAERLKGVDSTLKIQPAELGDSAVYLCASSFGSSGLGNTIYFGEGSWLTVV.